The 20 T cell receptor beta chains listed next were all sequenced from one sample in a study of STAT5B mutations in CD4+ large granular lymphocyte leukemia. Clones were read by immunoSEQ multiplex PCR, and TCRdb kept only the in-frame ones, dropping some. The repertoire has 20,000 or so clones, just over 70% of them found once; the top ten carry about 30%. Material for sequencing was CD4+ T cells from blood buffy coats. The receptor set was obtained from a human donor in good health.

V usage is TRBV7-2 and J usage is TRBJ1-3; perhaps TRBD1 as D (5 bases). V lost 4 bases and J 0 bases, leaving 10 bases between the germline ends. Per germline, CDR1 SGHTA and CDR2 FQGNSA. This CDR3 is built from 15 residues. The CDR3 reads CASSWDPYSGNTIYF. As DNA, the CDR3 is TGTGCCAGCAGCTGGGACCCCTACTCTGGAAACACCATATATTTT.

This clone was detected a few times. The chain combines TRBV5-6 with TRBJ2-2; 8 nucleotides match TRBD1. J was trimmed by 8 bases and V by 5 bases; bases with no gene match: 5. The CDR3 loop spans 13 amino acids. Germline values: CDR1 SGHDT, CDR2 YYEEEE. The CDR3 region is CASRDRAGGELFF. CDR3 sequence (DNA): TGTGCCAGCAGGGACAGGGCGGGAGGGGAGCTGTTTTTT.

The chain recombines TRBV4-1 with TRBJ2-7; D tentatively reads TRBD1 or TRBD2 (6 bases each). V was clipped by 4 bases and J by 4 bases, with 32 bases between them. The CDR3 totals 20 residues. Looked up from germline, CDR1 is MGHRA and CDR2 is YSYEKL. DNA for the CDR3: TGCGCCAGCAGCCTCGGGAGCAAAGGGTATGGGGGCGGATCCTTGTACGAGCAGTACTTC. Translated: CASSLGSKGYGGGSLYEQYF.

The CDR3 region is CASNVAGGLSSYNEQFF. The CDR3, as DNA: TGCGCCAGCAATGTAGCGGGGGGTCTGAGCTCCTACAATGAGCAGTTCTTC. This chain links TRBV5-1 with TRBJ2-1; 10 positions match TRBD2. The CDR3 consists of 17 residues. With V trimmed by 6 bases and J by 0 bases, 9 bases remained unmatched. Germline lookup yields CDR1 SGHRS and CDR2 YFSETQ.

The chain recombines TRBV6-1 with TRBJ2-6; D remains unclear. V lost 3 bases and J lost 0, with 3 bases in between. CDR3 length equals 14 residues. CDR1 MNHNS and CDR2 SASEGT come from the germline V gene. The DNA for the CDR3 is TGTGCCAGCAGTGAGGTCTCTGGGGCCAACGTCCTGACTTTC. As protein: CASSEVSGANVLTF.

The gene calls are TRBV27 and TRBJ1-5, with a tentative D call TRBD1 (6 bases). Trimming took off 7 bases at V and 4 bases at J, with 17 bases between the two ends. CDR1 and CDR2 (germline): MNHEY, SMNVEV (reference sequence). The CDR3 length is 15 residues. The CDR3 DNA sequence: TGTGCCAGCATCAAAACCGGGACAACGAATCAGCCCCAGCATTTT. Translation gives CASIKTGTTNQPQHF.

The CDR3 DNA follows: TGTGCCAGCAGCCGATGGGACGTCAAGAACTATGGCTACACCTTC. Its translation is CASSRWDVKNYGYTF. This chain links TRBV5-4 with TRBJ1-2, with a tentative D call TRBD1 (5 bases). Germline lookup yields CDR1 SGHNT and CDR2 YYREEE (reference sequence). V was shortened by 4 bases and J by 2 bases, with 15 bases between the two germline ends. This CDR3 has 15 residues.

The chain joins TRBV7-2 to TRBJ1-1; tentatively, D is TRBD1 (6 bases). This CDR3 comprises 14 residues. The V and J ends lost 5 bases and 7 bases respectively, with 17 bases between them. Germline CDR1 SGHTA, CDR2 FQGNSA. The CDR3 region is CASSLSGRGSEAFF. CDR3 bases: TGTGCCAGCAGCCTTTCGGGTAGGGGGAGTGAAGCTTTCTTT.

This CDR3 reads CASSRLAGVGNEQFF. The CDR3 DNA reads TGTGCCAGCAGCAGACTAGCGGGAGTGGGCAATGAGCAGTTCTTC. The chain uses TRBV7-9 and TRBJ2-1, with 12 bases matching TRBD2. CDR3 length: 15 residues. Trimming removed 5 bases from V and 6 bases from J; junction bases left unmatched: 5. Per the germline V gene, CDR1 is SEHNR and CDR2 is FQNEAQ (reference sequence).

This chain joins TRBV5-1 and TRBJ2-3; D unresolved. This CDR3 has 14 residues. Germline V gene lookup returns CDR1 SGHRS and CDR2 YFSETQ. Trimming stripped 4 bases from V and 3 bases from J, with 12 bases between. The CDR3 DNA follows: TGCGCCAGCAGCCGTGCTTTTATGACAGATACGCAGTATTTT. Amino acids: CASSRAFMTDTQYF.

This sequence joins TRBV7-2 and TRBJ1-5; 7 nucleotides agree with TRBD1. Germline V gene sequence: CDR1 SGHTA, CDR2 FQGNSA. V lost 2 bases to trimming and J lost 7 bases; unmatched junction nucleotides: 5. This CDR3 spans 14 amino acids. The CDR3 DNA reads as TGTGCCAGCAGCTTACGGACAGGCGGGCAGCCCCAGCATTTT. Its protein is CASSLRTGGQPQHF. Full variable domain (rest looked up from reference TRBV7-2 and TRBJ1-5): GAGVSQSPSNKVTEKGKDVELRCDPISGHTALYWYRQSLGQGLEFLIYFQGNSAPDKSGLPSDRFSAERTGGSVSTLTIQRTQQEDSAVYLCASSLRTGGQPQHFGDGTRLSIL.

In this sample, this clone turned up a few times. V and J are TRBV28 and TRBJ2-7; 8 nucleotides match TRBD1. The CDR3 is made up of 14 amino acids. With 6 bases clipped from V and 5 bases from J, the junction kept 9 bases outside the gene matches. Germline lookup yields CDR1 MDHEN and CDR2 SYDVKM. CDR3 bases: TGTGCCAGCAGATCCGCGGGACAGGTTAACGAGCAGTACTTC. Amino acid sequence: CASRSAGQVNEQYF.

CDR3 nucleotide sequence: TGTGCCAGCAGCTTAGCCGGGGGGAAGGGGAATAACTATGGCTACACCTTC. The encoded protein is CASSLAGGKGNNYGYTF. This sequence joins TRBV7-2 and TRBJ1-2; maybe TRBD1 (5 bases). V was pared by 0 bases and J by 1 base, with 15 bases between. The length of the CDR3 is 17 residues. Germline CDR1 SGHTA, CDR2 FQGNSA.

The chain recombines TRBV28 with TRBJ2-3, with 9 positions matching TRBD2. The ends lost 1 base at V and 0 bases at J; junction bases unmatched: 17. Per the germline V gene, CDR1 is MDHEN and CDR2 is SYDVKM. The length of the CDR3 is 21 residues. The DNA of the CDR3 is TGTGCCAGCAGTTTATCCGTAGGATCGACTAGCGGCAAGAGAAGCACAGATACGCAGTATTTT. Translated, it gives CASSLSVGSTSGKRSTDTQYF.

This chain connects TRBV7-7 to TRBJ2-5; 8 bases are shared with TRBD1. This CDR3 is 13 amino acids long. Per the germline V gene, CDR1 is SSHAT and CDR2 is FNYEAQ (reference sequence). The V gene end was trimmed by 5 bases and the J gene end by 9 bases; junction bases not matched to a gene: 8. This CDR3 reads CASSHRDRFPQYF. CDR3 in DNA: TGTGCCAGCAGCCACCGGGACAGGTTCCCCCAGTACTTC.

The chain uses TRBV13 and TRBJ1-3, with D hard to call. Germline-derived CDR1 and CDR2 are PRHDT and FYEKMQ (reference sequence). CDR3 length: 15 residues. The germline V and J ends were trimmed by 1 base and 0 bases, with 7 bases remaining between them. This chain's CDR3 is CASSLVTSSGNTIYF. CDR3 nucleotides: TGTGCCAGCAGCTTAGTGACATCCTCTGGAAACACCATATATTTT. Supplemented by reference TRBV13 and TRBJ1-3, the full variable domain reads AAGVIQSPRHLIKEKRETATLKCYPIPRHDTVYWYQQGPGQDPQFLISFYEKMQSDKGSIPDRFSAQQFSDYHSELNMSSLELGDSALYFCASSLVTSSGNTIYFGEGSWLTVV.

The chain joins TRBV11-3 to TRBJ2-1, with D unclear. This CDR3 comprises 13 residues. From germline, CDR1 is SGHNT and CDR2 YENEEA. V lost 1 base to trimming and J lost 5 bases, with 6 bases between them. CDR3 amino acids: CASSLVADNEQFF. The CDR3, as DNA: TGTGCCAGCAGCTTAGTGGCCGACAATGAGCAGTTCTTC.

The J gene is TRBJ2-7, the V gene TRBV7-8; 9 bases are a match to TRBD2. V lost 1 base and J lost 3; bases outside the gene matches: 4. The CDR3 has 15 amino acids. Germline CDR1 is SGHVS and CDR2 is FQNEAQ. The CDR3 sequence: CASSLVVAGDYEQYF. In nucleotides, the CDR3 is TGTGCCAGCAGCTTAGTGGTAGCGGGGGACTACGAGCAGTACTTC.

This clone was seen once. The chain uses TRBV5-1 and TRBJ1-5; D is possibly TRBD1 (5 bases). Germline V gene data show CDR1 as SGHRS and CDR2 as YFSETQ. The V and J ends lost 4 bases and 5 bases respectively, with 16 bases between them. The CDR3 is 15 residues long. CDR3 sequence: CASSRGTGIDQPQHF. The CDR3 DNA reads as TGCGCCAGCAGCCGGGGGACGGGGATAGATCAGCCCCAGCATTTT.

This clone turned up a few times. The CDR3 DNA is TGTGCCAGCAGCTCGGTTCTGAGCGGGAGGCCCCATGAGCAGTTCTTC. It encodes CASSSVLSGRPHEQFF. The chain couples TRBV7-9 to TRBJ2-1; TRBD2 matches at 9 bases. CDR3 length: 16 residues. The germline gives CDR1 SEHNR, CDR2 FQNEAQ (reference sequence). Unmatched junction bases numbered 12, after V lost 4 bases and J lost 8 bases.